A single sample is the source of the 8 T cell receptor beta chains below, sequenced in a study of T cell responses to AZD1222 COVID-19 vaccine. The table came from immunoSEQ multiplex PCR; TCRdb's copy has only in-frame clones and leaves some out. Of 50,000 to 85,000 clones listed, 75% to 85% are singletons. The sample was peripheral blood, taken on day 0 of MenACWY control vaccination. Receptor source: an adult in good health.

This rearrangement joins TRBV7-9 to TRBJ1-1; TRBD1 agrees at 7 bases. The V gene end was trimmed by 3 bases and the J gene end by 1 base; junction bases not matched to a gene: 2. The CDR3 length is 14 residues. The V gene's germline CDR1 is SEHNR and CDR2 FQNEAQ (reference sequence). The CDR3 protein is CASSLTGRNTEAFF. CDR3 DNA sequence: TGTGCCAGCAGCTTGACAGGGCGGAACACTGAAGCTTTCTTT.

This rearrangement joins TRBV2 to TRBJ1-3; D is uncertain. Germline CDR1 is SNHLY and CDR2 is FYNNEI. V dropped 6 bases and J dropped 0 bases, with 9 bases sitting between them. The CDR3 is 14 residues long. CDR3 loop: CASRGGLSGNTIYF. In DNA, the CDR3 is TGTGCCAGCAGGGGAGGCCTCTCTGGAAACACCATATATTTT.

This clone has just a few counts. The V and J genes are TRBV28 and TRBJ2-5, with D unclear. Deletions cut 3 bases from V and 1 base from J, with 12 bases between. There are 15 residues in the CDR3. Germline CDR1 reads MDHEN; CDR2 reads SYDVKM. The CDR3 nucleotides are TGTGCCAGCAGTTTCGGGTTGGCCTCCCAAGAGACCCAGTACTTC. This sequence encodes CASSFGLASQETQYF.

V gene TRBV12-5 combines with J gene TRBJ1-1; 11 bases match TRBD1. Germline assignment: CDR1 LGHNT and CDR2 FRNRAP. Trimming took 4 bases from V and 4 from J; bases not matched to a gene: 5. CDR3 length equals 15 residues. CDR3 sequence reads: CASGSGQGAFTEAFF. CDR3 sequence (DNA): TGTGCTAGTGGTTCAGGACAGGGGGCCTTCACTGAAGCTTTCTTT.

This chain joins TRBV2 and TRBJ2-3; D not resolved. Germline assignment: CDR1 SNHLY and CDR2 FYNNEI. The CDR3 covers 14 residues. V lost 8 bases and J 6 bases, leaving 18 bases between the germline ends. CDR3 in DNA: TGTGCCAGCTCCTTAGGACGGCGAACGGATACGCAGTATTTT. Amino acids: CASSLGRRTDTQYF.

The genes are TRBV3-1 (or the pseudogene TRBV3-2) and TRBJ2-5; no definite D call. Trimming took 2 bases from V and 2 from J, leaving 0 bases between them. CDR3 length: 11 amino acids. Germline V gene data show CDR1 as LGHDT and CDR2 as YNNKEL (reference sequence). In DNA form, the CDR3 reads TGTGCCAGCAGCCAACAAGAGACCCAGTACTTC. This encodes CASSQQETQYF.

The chain carries TRBV11-2 and TRBJ2-1; D is unclear. CDR3 size: 13 residues. From germline, CDR1 is SGHAT and CDR2 FQNNGV. V was trimmed by 2 bases and J by 10 bases, leaving 12 bases between them. CDR3 in DNA: TGTGCCAGCAGCTTAAGCGTATCTAGGGAGCAGTTCTTC. This codes for CASSLSVSREQFF.

V usage is TRBV7-6 and J usage is TRBJ2-3; 15 nucleotides agree with TRBD2. With V trimmed by 5 bases and J by 1 base, 7 bases remained unmatched. The CDR3 extends over 18 amino acids. Germline CDR1 and CDR2: SGHVS and FNYEAQ. The CDR3 DNA sequence: TGTGCCAGCAGCCTCGGACTAGCGGGGGGGCGCGGCACAGATACGCAGTATTTT. Protein sequence: CASSLGLAGGRGTDTQYF.